The sequence of this T cell receptor (beta chain) was determined in a study of shared clonotypes between healthy human individuals. With 2 bases removed from V and 8 bases from J, the gap between germline ends came to 8 bases. The CDR3 length is 12 residues. Looked up from germline, CDR1 is SGHRS and CDR2 is YFSETQ. Measured with immunoSEQ multiplex PCR; TCRdb has only the in-frame clones, and not every one. The sample includes roughly 590,000 clones, roughly 95% seen only once; the top ten take 0.1% to 0.11%. The naive CD8 population came from CD45RO-negative cells selected for CCR7, without terminally differentiated effector memory CD45RA+ cells.

This chain uses TRBV5-1 with TRBJ2-1; TRBD2 is a possible D gene (6 bases). This receptor was taken from a woman aged 25 to 39 in good health. The sample comprised naive CD8+ T cells sorted from blood. In DNA, the CDR3 is TGCGCCAGCAGCTTTTGGGGGGATGAGCAGTTCTTC. Its translation: CASSFWGDEQFF. The entire variable domain, with the rest obtained from reference TRBV5-1 and TRBJ2-1, is as follows: KAGVTQTPRYLIKTRGQQVTLSCSPISGHRSVSWYQQTPGQGLQFLFEYFSETQRNKGNFPGRFSGRQFSNSRSEMNVSTLELGDSALYLCASSFWGDEQFFGPGTRLTVL.